In this sample, the clone carrying this T cell receptor beta chain turned up a few times. This sample is part of a study of blood T cell repertoires in COVID-19. CDR1 and CDR2 from the germline V gene are LGHNA and YSLEER. The V end was cut by 2 bases, the J end by 0 bases, with 14 bases between. The CDR3 runs to 16 residues. Original handling: It was from reference gene primer amplification that nucleated cell counts were estimated. This table comes from immunoSEQ multiplex PCR, and its TCRdb copy is limited to in-frame clones, with some not included. That table furnishes V, J and clone size, whereas the DNA furnished D and trimming. The sample lists around 82,000 clones, 65% to 90% occurring once.

The chain couples TRBV4-3 to TRBJ2-7; unclear D gene. The sequenced sample was peripheral blood. The clonotype was recovered from a man aged 50 to 59 with COVID-19, enrolled during active disease. The DNA of the CDR3 is TGCGCCAGCAGCCAACCTAGAAGGAAGAGCTCCTACGAGCAGTACTTC. Protein: CASSQPRRKSSYEQYF.